The 5 T cell receptor beta chains below were found in one sample sequenced in a study of blood T cell repertoires in COVID-19. Produced via immunoSEQ multiplex PCR; TCRdb's table is partial and in-frame only. The sample contains fewer than 15,000 clones, 90% of which appear only once. Sample: peripheral blood. Source of these receptors: a human donor with active COVID-19. The donor label of this sample is uncertain.

The gene calls are TRBV12-3 or TRBV12-4 and TRBJ2-7, with a tentative D call TRBD2 (6 bases). V was clipped by 4 bases and J by 9 bases, with 10 bases between them. The CDR3 runs 11 residues. CDR3 region: CASSSGLWQYF. The CDR3 nucleotides read TGTGCCAGCAGTTCGGGACTTTGGCAGTACTTC.

The chain combines TRBV2 with TRBJ2-3; 9 nucleotides line up with TRBD2. CDR1 and CDR2 from the germline V gene are SNHLY and FYNNEI. This CDR3 is 15 amino acids long. Losses at the gene ends were 6 bases for V and 0 bases for J; bases not matched to a gene: 4. The CDR3 protein is CASRVAGESTDTQYF. The CDR3 DNA reads as TGTGCCAGCAGGGTAGCGGGGGAGAGCACAGATACGCAGTATTTT.

This chain connects TRBV29-1 to TRBJ1-5; D possibly corresponds to TRBD1 (6 bases). V was cut by 6 bases and J by 3 bases, with 12 bases left in between. The CDR3 has 13 amino acids. Germline loops: CDR1 SQVTM, CDR2 ANQGSEA. This chain's CDR3 is CSVAKGVNQPQHF. The CDR3 DNA reads TGCAGCGTCGCCAAGGGGGTCAATCAGCCCCAGCATTTT.

The V and J genes are TRBV27 and TRBJ1-3; D may be TRBD1 (5 bases). CDR1 MNHEY and CDR2 SMNVEV come from the germline V gene (reference sequence). Trimming took off 3 bases at V and 2 bases at J, with 8 bases between the two ends. The CDR3 length is 14 residues. The CDR3 coding sequence is TGTGCCAGCAGTTTGGGCAGGGCTGGAAACACCATATATTTT. Its translation: CASSLGRAGNTIYF.

V usage is TRBV5-8 and J usage is TRBJ1-2, with 7 bases aligning to TRBD1. The V and J ends lost 7 bases and 4 bases, in that order; junction bases with no gene match: 10. Germline CDR1 SGHTS, CDR2 YDEGEE. There are 14 residues in the CDR3. The CDR3 is CASGRTGDTYGYTF. The CDR3 nucleotides are TGTGCCAGCGGCCGCACAGGGGACACCTATGGCTACACCTTC. Variable domain in full (rest from reference TRBV5-8 and TRBJ1-2): EAGVTQSPTHLIKTRGQQATLRCSPISGHTSVYWYQQALGLGLQFLLWYDEGEERNRGNFPPRFSGRQFPNYSSELNVNALELEDSALYLCASGRTGDTYGYTFGSGTRLTVV.